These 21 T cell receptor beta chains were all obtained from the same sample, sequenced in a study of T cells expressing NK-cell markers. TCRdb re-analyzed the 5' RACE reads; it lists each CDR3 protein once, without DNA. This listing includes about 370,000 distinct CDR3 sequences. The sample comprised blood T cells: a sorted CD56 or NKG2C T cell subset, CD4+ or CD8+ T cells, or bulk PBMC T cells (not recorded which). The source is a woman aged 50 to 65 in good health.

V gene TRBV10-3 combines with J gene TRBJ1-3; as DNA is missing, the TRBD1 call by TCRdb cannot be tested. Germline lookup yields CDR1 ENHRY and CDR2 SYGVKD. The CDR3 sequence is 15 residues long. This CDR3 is CAIGDPGESGNTIYF.

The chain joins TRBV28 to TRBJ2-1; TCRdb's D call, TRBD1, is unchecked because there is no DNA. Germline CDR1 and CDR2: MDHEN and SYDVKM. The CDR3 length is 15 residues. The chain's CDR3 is CASSGSGQGYYEQFF.

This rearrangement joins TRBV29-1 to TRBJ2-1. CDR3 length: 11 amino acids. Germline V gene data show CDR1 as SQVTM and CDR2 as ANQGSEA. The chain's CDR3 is CSFALLDEQFF.

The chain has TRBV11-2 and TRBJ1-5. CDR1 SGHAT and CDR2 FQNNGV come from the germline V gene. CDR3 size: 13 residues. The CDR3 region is CASSLGLGQPQHF.

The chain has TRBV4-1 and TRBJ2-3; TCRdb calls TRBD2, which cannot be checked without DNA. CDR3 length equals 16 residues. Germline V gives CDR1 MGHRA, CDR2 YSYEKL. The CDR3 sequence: CASSPIEGGGTDTQYF.

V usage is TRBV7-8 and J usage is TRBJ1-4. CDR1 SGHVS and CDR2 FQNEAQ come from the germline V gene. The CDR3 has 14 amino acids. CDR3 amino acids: CASSLRVVNEKLFF.

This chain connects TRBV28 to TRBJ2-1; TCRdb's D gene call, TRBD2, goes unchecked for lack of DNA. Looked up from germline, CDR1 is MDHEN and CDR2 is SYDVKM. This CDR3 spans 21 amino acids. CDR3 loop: CASSLSGWALAGEDTGNEQFF.

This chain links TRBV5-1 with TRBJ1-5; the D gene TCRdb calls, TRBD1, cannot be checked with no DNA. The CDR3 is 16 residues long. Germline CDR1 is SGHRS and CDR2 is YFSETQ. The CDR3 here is CASSAGPNGGNQPQHF.

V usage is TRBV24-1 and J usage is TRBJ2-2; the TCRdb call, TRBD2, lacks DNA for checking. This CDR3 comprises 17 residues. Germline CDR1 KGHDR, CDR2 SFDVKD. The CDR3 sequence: CATSDWTGGQNTGELFF.

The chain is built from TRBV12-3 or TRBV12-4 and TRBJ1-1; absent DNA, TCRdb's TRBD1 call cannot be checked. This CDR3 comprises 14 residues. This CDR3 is CASRRGNKNTEAFF.

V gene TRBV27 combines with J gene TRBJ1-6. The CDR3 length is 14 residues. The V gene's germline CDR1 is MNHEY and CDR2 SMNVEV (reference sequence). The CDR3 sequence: CASSFTGDNSPLHF.

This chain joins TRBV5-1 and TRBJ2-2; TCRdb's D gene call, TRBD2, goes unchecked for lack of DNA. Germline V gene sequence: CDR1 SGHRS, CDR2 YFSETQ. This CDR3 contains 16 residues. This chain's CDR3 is CASSFWTSSVTGELFF. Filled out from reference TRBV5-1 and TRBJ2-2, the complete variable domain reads KAGVTQTPRYLIKTRGQQVTLSCSPISGHRSVSWYQQTPGQGLQFLFEYFSETQRNKGNFPGRFSGRQFSNSRSEMNVSTLELGDSALYLCASSFWTSSVTGELFFGEGSRLTVL.

CDR3 protein: CSARQRGLKHTDTQYF. V gene TRBV20-1 combines with J gene TRBJ2-3; with no DNA, the TCRdb D assignment of TRBD2 cannot be verified. The CDR3 extends over 16 amino acids. Germline lookup yields CDR1 DFQATT and CDR2 SNEGSKA (reference sequence).

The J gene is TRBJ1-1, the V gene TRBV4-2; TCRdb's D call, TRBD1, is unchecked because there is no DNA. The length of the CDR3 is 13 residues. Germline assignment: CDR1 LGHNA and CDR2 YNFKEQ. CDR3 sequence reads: CASSQNRGAEAFF.

This chain's CDR3 is CAISLAGRNTGELFF. V and J are TRBV10-3 and TRBJ2-2; TCRdb's D gene call, TRBD2, goes unchecked for lack of DNA. Germline CDR1 ENHRY, CDR2 SYGVKD. The CDR3 spans 15 residues.

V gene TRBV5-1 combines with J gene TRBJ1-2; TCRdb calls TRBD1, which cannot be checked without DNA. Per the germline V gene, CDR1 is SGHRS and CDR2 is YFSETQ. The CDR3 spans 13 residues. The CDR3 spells CASGETGRNGYTF.

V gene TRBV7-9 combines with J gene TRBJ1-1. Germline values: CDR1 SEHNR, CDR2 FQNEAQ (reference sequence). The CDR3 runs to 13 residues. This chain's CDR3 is CASRNPVGTEAFF.

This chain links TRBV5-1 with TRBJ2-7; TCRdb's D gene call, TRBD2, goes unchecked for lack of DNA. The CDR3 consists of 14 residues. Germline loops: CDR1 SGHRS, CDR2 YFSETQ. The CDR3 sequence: CASATSGTSYEQYF.

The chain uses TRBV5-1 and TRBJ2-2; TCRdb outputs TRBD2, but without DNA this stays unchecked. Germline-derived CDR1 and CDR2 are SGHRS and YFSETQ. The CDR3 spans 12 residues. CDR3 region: CASSPPARELFF.

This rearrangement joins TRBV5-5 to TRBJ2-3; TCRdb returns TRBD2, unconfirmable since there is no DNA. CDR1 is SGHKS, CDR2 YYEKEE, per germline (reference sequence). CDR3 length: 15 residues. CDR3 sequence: CASSLAGSESDTQYF.

CDR3 sequence: CASTSLGEAKNIQYF. The V call is TRBV12-3 or TRBV12-4, the J call TRBJ2-4; the D gene TCRdb calls, TRBD2, cannot be checked with no DNA. The CDR3 length is 15 residues.